Listed below are T cell receptor beta chains from one sample, sequenced in a study of OX40 agonist ivuxolimab in advanced cancers. Assay used: immunoSEQ multiplex PCR; TCRdb lists only in-frame clones, some missing. The table lists approximately 82,000 clones, over 80% of them singletons, with about 0.8% in the top ten. The sequencing here drew on CD4+ or CD8+ T cells sorted from blood, taken in a trial of the OX40 agonist ivuxolimab. These receptors all come from an adult with an advanced solid tumor such as melanoma, head and neck, liver or kidney cancer. The CDR3 runs from the conserved cysteine through the conserved F or W.

v_call,j_call,cdr3_aa
TRBV4-2,TRBJ1-6,CASSQEFSQSGNSPLHF
TRBV14,TRBJ2-3,CASSLLGQGGDTQYF
TRBV18,TRBJ2-5,CASSRDVQETQYF
TRBV18,TRBJ1-2,CASSPQADTNGYTF
TRBV6-6,TRBJ1-5,CASRRRGQPGNQPQHF
TRBV5-4,TRBJ2-6,CASSLDKSSGANVLTF
TRBV11-2,TRBJ2-7,CASSLAGQYEQYF
TRBV6-5,TRBJ2-7,CASSYSVGTGGYEQYF
TRBV5-4,TRBJ1-6,CASSLEEGTALHF
TRBV15,TRBJ1-4,CATSRDDMWTPNEKLFF
TRBV6-5,TRBJ2-2,CASRPRRIGTGELFF
TRBV7-2,TRBJ1-5,CASSLRQLSNQPQHF
TRBV5-4,TRBJ1-6,CASSLGRVSSYNSPLHF
TRBV4-3,TRBJ1-4,CASSRGGAGEKLFF
TRBV5-4,TRBJ2-5,CASSPGLAGGIQETQYF
TRBV27,TRBJ1-1,CASSLSMWTGASSEAFF
TRBV7-9,TRBJ2-3,CASSFEKSTDTQYF
TRBV15,TRBJ1-6,CATSRDQGVNSPLHF
TRBV4-3,TRBJ2-5,CASSHGPGQQETQYF
TRBV7-2,TRBJ1-6,CASSPTRSPLHF
TRBV19,TRBJ1-6,CASSSNRDRGFSYNSPLHF
TRBV6-5,TRBJ2-2,CASSLQGANTGELFF